This TCR beta chain derives from a study of identical twins. General observations from the study: Zero-insertion analyses could be partly confounded by invariant MAIT and iNKT cells. The abundant beta clonotypes from cord blood had fewer insertions, and memory repertoires had none of this. Models predicted less out-of-frame TCR alpha sharing in monozygotic twins than was found.

Each donor (without exception) was a healthy Caucasian. TCRdb reanalysed the 5' RACE reads using MiXCR and keeps one entry per CDR3 protein. The sample consists of more than 200,000 distinct CDR3 sequences, approximately 9% of them appearing once. This clonotype was detected a few times. The antigen is unknown. V was pared by 6 bases and J by 4 bases, with 15 bases between. The CDR3 is made up of 14 amino acids. This clonotype was obtained from a woman aged 18-35 years in good health. The rearrangement links TRBV12-3 or TRBV12-4 to TRBJ2-5, with no clear D. The sample comprised memory (CD45RO+) T cells sorted from blood. The CDR3, as DNA: TGTGCCAGCAGCCCCCAGGAAGCAGTAGAGACCCAGTACTTC. It specifies CASSPQEAVETQYF.